Listed below are T cell receptor beta chains from one sample, sequenced in a study of blood T cell repertoires in COVID-19. The method was immunoSEQ multiplex PCR; TCRdb's version includes in-frame clones alone and lacks a portion of them. The profile shows around 390,000 clones, approximately 87% of them singletons. Sequenced material: PBMCs or T cells enriched from blood (not recorded which). The origin of the receptors is a woman aged 45-60 years who had recovered from COVID-19. Each CDR3 is given with its conserved first and last residue. D genes are given only for firm matches. Not all rows give a size; the values are once, few, many and, for expanded clones, a class.

j_gene: TRBJ2-3
len: 15
v_gene: TRBV18
d_gene: TRBD1
abundance: -
CDR3nt: TGTGCCAGCTCACGCCCGGGACAGGGGACAGATACGCAGTATTTT
CDR3aa: CASSRPGQGTDTQYF

j_gene: TRBJ2-2
len: 16
v_gene: TRBV27
d_gene: -
abundance: -
CDR3nt: TGTGCCAGCAGTTTACGGGTTGGACTCTCATTCGGGGAGCTGTTTTTT
CDR3aa: CASSLRVGLSFGELFF

j_gene: TRBJ1-2
len: 14
v_gene: TRBV7-2
d_gene: -
abundance: -
CDR3nt: TGTGCCAGCAGCTTAGCGGGCGCTAACTATGGCTACACCTTC
CDR3aa: CASSLAGANYGYTF

j_gene: TRBJ1-1
len: 13
v_gene: TRBV3-1/TRBV3-2
d_gene: -
abundance: -
CDR3nt: TGTGCCAGCAGCCAGTGGGAGGGCACTGAAGCTTTCTTT
CDR3aa: CASSQWEGTEAFF

j_gene: TRBJ1-3
len: 11
v_gene: TRBV20-1
d_gene: -
abundance: -
CDR3nt: TGCAGTGGTTCTGATCAGGGTCACATATATTTT
CDR3aa: CSGSDQGHIYF

j_gene: TRBJ2-1
len: 17
v_gene: TRBV24-1
d_gene: -
abundance: once
CDR3nt: TGTGCCACCAGTGATGGGAGTGGGAGCAGACTTCTGAATGAGCAGTTCTTC
CDR3aa: CATSDGSGSRLLNEQFF

j_gene: TRBJ1-5
len: 15
v_gene: TRBV19
d_gene: TRBD1
abundance: -
CDR3nt: TGTGCCAGTAGTATCTCAGGGGGCGGCAATCAGCCCCAGCATTTT
CDR3aa: CASSISGGGNQPQHF

j_gene: TRBJ2-1
len: 16
v_gene: TRBV7-8
d_gene: TRBD1
abundance: once
CDR3nt: TGTGCCAGCAGATTTATTGCCGGGACAGGGGGTGGTGAGCAGTTCTTC
CDR3aa: CASRFIAGTGGGEQFF

j_gene: TRBJ1-1
len: 12
v_gene: TRBV27
d_gene: -
abundance: -
CDR3nt: TGTGCCAGCAGCACTGTGAACACTGAAGCTTTCTTT
CDR3aa: CASSTVNTEAFF

j_gene: TRBJ1-1
len: 14
v_gene: TRBV3-1/TRBV3-2
d_gene: TRBD1
abundance: -
CDR3nt: TGTGCCAGCAGCCACAAGGGGGCGGGCACTGAAGCTTTCTTT
CDR3aa: CASSHKGAGTEAFF

j_gene: TRBJ1-2
len: 14
v_gene: TRBV5-6
d_gene: -
abundance: once
CDR3nt: TGTGCCAGCAGCTTGAGGGGCACGAGCTATGGCTACACCTTC
CDR3aa: CASSLRGTSYGYTF

j_gene: TRBJ2-7
len: 12
v_gene: TRBV10-3
d_gene: TRBD1
abundance: few
CDR3nt: TGTGCCATCCAAACAGGGGGCGGGGAGCAGTACTTC
CDR3aa: CAIQTGGGEQYF

j_gene: TRBJ1-2
len: 18
v_gene: TRBV4-2
d_gene: TRBD1
abundance: few
CDR3nt: TGTGCCAGCAGCCCCCATACGGGACAGTGGGACCCTAACTATGGCTACACCTTC
CDR3aa: CASSPHTGQWDPNYGYTF

j_gene: TRBJ2-7
len: 11
v_gene: TRBV2
d_gene: -
abundance: -
CDR3nt: TGTGCCAGCAGCCCTTCCTACGAGCAGTACTTC
CDR3aa: CASSPSYEQYF

j_gene: TRBJ2-5
len: 14
v_gene: TRBV7-2
d_gene: -
abundance: -
CDR3nt: TGTGCCAGCAGTAGATCGGCAGGCGTGGAGACCCAGTACTTC
CDR3aa: CASSRSAGVETQYF

j_gene: TRBJ1-3
len: 16
v_gene: TRBV7-2
d_gene: TRBD1
abundance: -
CDR3nt: TGTGCCAGCAGCTTAACCCGACAGGGGGCTGGAAACACCATATATTTT
CDR3aa: CASSLTRQGAGNTIYF

j_gene: TRBJ1-2
len: 12
v_gene: TRBV10-3
d_gene: -
abundance: -
CDR3nt: TGTGCCATCAGTGAGGTAGGGGATGGCTACACCTTC
CDR3aa: CAISEVGDGYTF

j_gene: TRBJ2-6
len: 18
v_gene: TRBV7-9
d_gene: TRBD2
abundance: -
CDR3nt: TGTGCCAGCAGCTCCTTCAGCGGGGGGGCCTACGGGGCCAACGTCCTGACTTTC
CDR3aa: CASSSFSGGAYGANVLTF

j_gene: TRBJ2-7
len: 15
v_gene: TRBV2
d_gene: TRBD1
abundance: -
CDR3nt: TGTGCCAGCAATCAGCAGGGACAGGGGGCCTACGAGCAGTACTTC
CDR3aa: CASNQQGQGAYEQYF

j_gene: TRBJ1-1
len: 16
v_gene: TRBV19
d_gene: TRBD1
abundance: -
CDR3nt: TGTGCCAGTAGTATAGGTCTCGCAGGGGGCATGGCTGAAGCTTTCTTT
CDR3aa: CASSIGLAGGMAEAFF

j_gene: TRBJ2-7
len: 14
v_gene: TRBV5-1
d_gene: TRBD1
abundance: -
CDR3nt: TGCGCCAGCAGCTACCGACAGGGCTCCTACGAGCAGTACTTC
CDR3aa: CASSYRQGSYEQYF

j_gene: TRBJ1-2
len: 15
v_gene: TRBV6-4
d_gene: TRBD1
abundance: -
CDR3nt: TGTGCCAGCAGTGCCGAGGGACAGCTTGGGGGCGGCTACACCTTC
CDR3aa: CASSAEGQLGGGYTF

j_gene: TRBJ2-1
len: 15
v_gene: TRBV18
d_gene: -
abundance: once
CDR3nt: TGTGCCAGCTCACCTGCAACACCCCGGGGGACTGAGCAGTTCTTC
CDR3aa: CASSPATPRGTEQFF

j_gene: TRBJ1-2
len: 15
v_gene: TRBV5-5
d_gene: TRBD1
abundance: -
CDR3nt: TGTGCCAGCAGCGGGGCAGGGGGCCTAACTTATGGCTACACCTTC
CDR3aa: CASSGAGGLTYGYTF

j_gene: TRBJ2-1
len: 18
v_gene: TRBV19
d_gene: TRBD1
abundance: -
CDR3nt: TGTGCCAGTAGTATAGCGGGTCCGTCTGACAGGGTGAAGAATGAGCAGTTCTTC
CDR3aa: CASSIAGPSDRVKNEQFF

j_gene: TRBJ2-2
len: 15
v_gene: TRBV5-1
d_gene: -
abundance: -
CDR3nt: TGCGCCAGCAGCTTGCGTCAGGGTCACACCGGGGAGCTGTTTTTT
CDR3aa: CASSLRQGHTGELFF

j_gene: TRBJ1-5
len: 15
v_gene: TRBV28
d_gene: TRBD1
abundance: -
CDR3nt: TGTGCCAGCAGTCTTGGGACAGAGGCAATCCAGCCCCAGCATTTT
CDR3aa: CASSLGTEAIQPQHF

j_gene: TRBJ1-6
len: 14
v_gene: TRBV5-1
d_gene: -
abundance: -
CDR3nt: TGCGCCAGCAGCGAGGGAGCCGGGAATTCACCCCTCCACTTT
CDR3aa: CASSEGAGNSPLHF

j_gene: TRBJ1-2
len: 13
v_gene: TRBV9
d_gene: TRBD1
abundance: -
CDR3nt: TGTGCCAGCAGCTCGGACAGGAACTATGGCTACACCTTC
CDR3aa: CASSSDRNYGYTF

j_gene: TRBJ2-3
len: 14
v_gene: TRBV5-1
d_gene: TRBD1
abundance: -
CDR3nt: TGCGCCAGCCGCACAGGGGGCGAAACAGATACGCAGTATTTT
CDR3aa: CASRTGGETDTQYF

j_gene: TRBJ1-2
len: 13
v_gene: TRBV2
d_gene: -
abundance: -
CDR3nt: TGTGCCAGCAGTTCCGGGACACCTTATGGCTACACCTTC
CDR3aa: CASSSGTPYGYTF

j_gene: TRBJ1-3
len: 15
v_gene: TRBV19
d_gene: -
abundance: -
CDR3nt: TGTGCCAGTATCTCGAAAGACAACTCTGGAAACACCATATATTTT
CDR3aa: CASISKDNSGNTIYF

j_gene: TRBJ1-2
len: 16
v_gene: TRBV15
d_gene: TRBD1
abundance: few
CDR3nt: TGTGCCACCAGCGGCCGCAGGACAGGGGAGAACTATGGCTACACCTTC
CDR3aa: CATSGRRTGENYGYTF

j_gene: TRBJ1-1
len: 16
v_gene: TRBV11-2
d_gene: TRBD1
abundance: -
CDR3nt: TGTGCCAGCAGCTTAGGCACAGGGGTGATGAACACTGAAGCTTTCTTT
CDR3aa: CASSLGTGVMNTEAFF

j_gene: TRBJ1-2
len: 16
v_gene: TRBV6-1
d_gene: TRBD1
abundance: -
CDR3nt: TGTGCCAGCAGTGAAGAAGACCCAGGGGGCATCTATGGCTACACCTTC
CDR3aa: CASSEEDPGGIYGYTF

j_gene: TRBJ1-1
len: 16
v_gene: TRBV27
d_gene: TRBD1
abundance: -
CDR3nt: TGTGCCAGCAGTTTATTGGACAGGGCAAGCGGCACTGAAGCTTTCTTT
CDR3aa: CASSLLDRASGTEAFF

j_gene: TRBJ1-5
len: 17
v_gene: TRBV19
d_gene: TRBD1
abundance: -
CDR3nt: TGTGCCAGTAGTATCCCTACAGACAGGGGAAGTCGTCAGCCCCAGCATTTT
CDR3aa: CASSIPTDRGSRQPQHF

j_gene: TRBJ1-1
len: 14
v_gene: TRBV29-1
d_gene: TRBD1
abundance: -
CDR3nt: TGCAGCGTTGCCACCGGGACAGGGTATAATGAAGCTTTCTTT
CDR3aa: CSVATGTGYNEAFF

j_gene: TRBJ1-3
len: 16
v_gene: TRBV3-1/TRBV3-2
d_gene: TRBD1
abundance: once
CDR3nt: TGTGCCAGCAGCCCATTCGGGACAGCGCCTGGAAACACCATATATTTT
CDR3aa: CASSPFGTAPGNTIYF

j_gene: TRBJ1-6
len: 13
v_gene: TRBV28
d_gene: -
abundance: -
CDR3nt: TGTGCCAGCAGCCGGACTCGTGGGTCACCCCTCCACTTT
CDR3aa: CASSRTRGSPLHF

j_gene: TRBJ1-1
len: 13
v_gene: TRBV7-2
d_gene: -
abundance: -
CDR3nt: TGTGCCAGCAGCCGATGGGAGATCCATGAAGCTTTCTTT
CDR3aa: CASSRWEIHEAFF

j_gene: TRBJ2-5
len: 17
v_gene: TRBV4-1
d_gene: -
abundance: once
CDR3nt: TGCGCCAGCAGCCAAGACCCCCTGCGGAGGCACCAAGAGACCCAGTACTTC
CDR3aa: CASSQDPLRRHQETQYF

j_gene: TRBJ2-7
len: 15
v_gene: TRBV5-1
d_gene: TRBD1
abundance: -
CDR3nt: TGCGCCAGCAGCCAGCCCGGGACAGGGGCGGACGAGCAGTACTTC
CDR3aa: CASSQPGTGADEQYF

j_gene: TRBJ2-3
len: 13
v_gene: TRBV28
d_gene: -
abundance: once
CDR3nt: TGTGCCAGCAGACTCACGCAGGGGGATACGCAGTATTTT
CDR3aa: CASRLTQGDTQYF